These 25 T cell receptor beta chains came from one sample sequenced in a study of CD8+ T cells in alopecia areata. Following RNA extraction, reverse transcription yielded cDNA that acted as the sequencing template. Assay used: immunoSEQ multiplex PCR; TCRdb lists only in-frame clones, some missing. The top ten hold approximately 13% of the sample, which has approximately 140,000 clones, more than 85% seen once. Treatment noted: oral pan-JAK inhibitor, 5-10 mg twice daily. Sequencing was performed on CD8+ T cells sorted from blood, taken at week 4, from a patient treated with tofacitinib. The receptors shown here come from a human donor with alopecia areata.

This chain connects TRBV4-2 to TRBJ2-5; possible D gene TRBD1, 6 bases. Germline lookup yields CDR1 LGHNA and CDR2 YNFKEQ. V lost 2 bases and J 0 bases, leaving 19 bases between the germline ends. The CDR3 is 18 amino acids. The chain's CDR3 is CASSQSLRGNLDQETQYF. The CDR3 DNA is TGTGCCAGCAGCCAAAGTCTCAGGGGAAATCTGGACCAAGAGACCCAGTACTTC.

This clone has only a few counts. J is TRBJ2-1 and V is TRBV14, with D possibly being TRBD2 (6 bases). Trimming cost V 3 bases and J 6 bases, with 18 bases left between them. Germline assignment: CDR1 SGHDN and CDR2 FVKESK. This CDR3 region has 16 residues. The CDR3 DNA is TGTGCCAGCAGCCACCGGGACTCCCTGCGGCGCAATGAGCAGTTCTTC. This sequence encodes CASSHRDSLRRNEQFF.

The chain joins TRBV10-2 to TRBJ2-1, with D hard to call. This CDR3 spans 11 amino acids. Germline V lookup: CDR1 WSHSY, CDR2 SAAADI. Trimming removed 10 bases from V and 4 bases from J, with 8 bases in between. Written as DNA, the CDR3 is TGCGCCACCGGTGGGTACAATGAGCAGTTCTTC. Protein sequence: CATGGYNEQFF.

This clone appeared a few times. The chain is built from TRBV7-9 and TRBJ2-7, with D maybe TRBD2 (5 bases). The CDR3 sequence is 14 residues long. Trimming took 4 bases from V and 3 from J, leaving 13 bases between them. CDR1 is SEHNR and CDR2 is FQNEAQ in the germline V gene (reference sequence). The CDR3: CASSWASRNYEQYF. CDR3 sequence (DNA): TGTGCCAGCAGCTGGGCTAGCCGAAACTACGAGCAGTACTTC.

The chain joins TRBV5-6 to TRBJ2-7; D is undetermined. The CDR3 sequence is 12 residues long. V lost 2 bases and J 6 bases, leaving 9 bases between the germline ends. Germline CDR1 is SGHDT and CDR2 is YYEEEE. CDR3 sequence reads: CASSLSLSEQYF. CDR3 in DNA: TGTGCCAGCAGCTTATCCCTATCCGAGCAGTACTTC.

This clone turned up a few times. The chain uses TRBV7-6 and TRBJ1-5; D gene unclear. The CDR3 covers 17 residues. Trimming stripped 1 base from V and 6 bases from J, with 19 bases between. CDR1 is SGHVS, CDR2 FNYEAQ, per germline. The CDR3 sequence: CASSLVQSGFSSQPQHF. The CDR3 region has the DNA TGTGCCAGCAGCTTAGTGCAGTCGGGTTTCTCGAGTCAGCCCCAGCATTTT.

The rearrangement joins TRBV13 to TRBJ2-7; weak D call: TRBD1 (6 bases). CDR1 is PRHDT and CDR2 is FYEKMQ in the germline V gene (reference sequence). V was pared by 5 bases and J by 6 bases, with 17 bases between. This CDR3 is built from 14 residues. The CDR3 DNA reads TGTGCCAGCAGCCCTTACAGGGATCATGGCGAGCAGTACTTC. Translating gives CASSPYRDHGEQYF.

The CDR3 spells CASSPGDSGGETQYF. The CDR3 nucleotides read TGCGCCAGCAGCCCTGGGGACTCTGGCGGAGAGACCCAGTACTTC. The V call is TRBV5-1, the J call TRBJ2-5; TRBD2 is a possible D gene (6 bases). The CDR3 length is 15 residues. Between the trimmed V and J ends, which lost 4 bases and 4 bases, there was a span of 17 bases. Germline values: CDR1 SGHRS, CDR2 YFSETQ.

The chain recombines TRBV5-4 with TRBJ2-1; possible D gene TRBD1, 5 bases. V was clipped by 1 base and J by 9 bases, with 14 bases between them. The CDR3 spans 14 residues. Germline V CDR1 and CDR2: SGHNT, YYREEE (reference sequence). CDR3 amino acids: CASSLPAGNGEQFF. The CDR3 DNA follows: TGTGCCAGCAGCTTGCCCGCAGGGAATGGTGAGCAGTTCTTC.

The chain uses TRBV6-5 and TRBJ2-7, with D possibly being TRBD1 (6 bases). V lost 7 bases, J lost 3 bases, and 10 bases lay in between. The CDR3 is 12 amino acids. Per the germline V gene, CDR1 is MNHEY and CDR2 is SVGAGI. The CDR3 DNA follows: TGTGCCAGCATCGCGGACAGCTACGAGCAGTACTTC. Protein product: CASIADSYEQYF.

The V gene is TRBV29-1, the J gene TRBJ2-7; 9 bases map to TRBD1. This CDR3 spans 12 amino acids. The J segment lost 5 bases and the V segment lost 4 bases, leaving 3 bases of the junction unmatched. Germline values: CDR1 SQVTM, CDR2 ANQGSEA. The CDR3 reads CSVVDRGHEQYF. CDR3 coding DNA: TGCAGCGTTGTGGACAGGGGACACGAGCAGTACTTC.

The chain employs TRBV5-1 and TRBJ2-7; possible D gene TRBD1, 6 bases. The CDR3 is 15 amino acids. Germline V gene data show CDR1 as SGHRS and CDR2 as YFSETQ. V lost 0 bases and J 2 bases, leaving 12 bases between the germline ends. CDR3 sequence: CASSLDQGTAYEQYF. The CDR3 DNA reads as TGCGCCAGCAGCTTGGACCAGGGGACCGCCTACGAGCAGTACTTC. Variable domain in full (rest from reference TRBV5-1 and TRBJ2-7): KAGVTQTPRYLIKTRGQQVTLSCSPISGHRSVSWYQQTPGQGLQFLFEYFSETQRNKGNFPGRFSGRQFSNSRSEMNVSTLELGDSALYLCASSLDQGTAYEQYFGPGTRLTVT.

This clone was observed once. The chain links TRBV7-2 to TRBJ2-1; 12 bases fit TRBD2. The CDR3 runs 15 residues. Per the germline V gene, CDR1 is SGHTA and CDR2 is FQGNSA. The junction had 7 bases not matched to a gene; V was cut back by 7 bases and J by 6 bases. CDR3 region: CASTWTSGIPNEQFF. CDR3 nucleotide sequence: TGTGCCAGCACATGGACTAGCGGGATACCCAATGAGCAGTTCTTC.

As DNA, the CDR3 is TGTGCCAGCAGTTTATATCGAGTCACAGGGGCGCGGGAGACCCAGTACTTC. Its protein is CASSLYRVTGARETQYF. The gene calls are TRBV27 and TRBJ2-5; TRBD1 aligns across 7 bases. J gave up 5 bases and V 1 base, and 13 bases lay outside the gene matches. The length of the CDR3 is 17 residues. Germline CDR1 and CDR2: MNHEY and SMNVEV (reference sequence).

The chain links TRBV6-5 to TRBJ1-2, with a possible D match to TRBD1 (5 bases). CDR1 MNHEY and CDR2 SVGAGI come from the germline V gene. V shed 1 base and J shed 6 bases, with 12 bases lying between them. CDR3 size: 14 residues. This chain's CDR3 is CASSYFPGGDGYTF. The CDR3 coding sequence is TGTGCCAGCAGTTACTTCCCCGGGGGGGATGGCTACACCTTC.

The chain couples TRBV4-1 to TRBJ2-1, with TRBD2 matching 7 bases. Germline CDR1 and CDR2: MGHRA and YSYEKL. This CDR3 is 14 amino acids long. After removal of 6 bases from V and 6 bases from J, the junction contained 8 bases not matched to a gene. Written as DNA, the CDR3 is TGCGCCAGCAGAAAGGGACCGGGGGGCAATGAGCAGTTCTTC. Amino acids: CASRKGPGGNEQFF.

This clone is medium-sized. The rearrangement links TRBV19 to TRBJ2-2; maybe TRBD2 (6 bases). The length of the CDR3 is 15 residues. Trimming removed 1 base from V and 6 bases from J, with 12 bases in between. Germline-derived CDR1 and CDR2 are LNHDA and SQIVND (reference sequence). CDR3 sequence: CASSIVGGTAGELFF. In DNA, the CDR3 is TGTGCCAGTAGTATAGTGGGGGGTACGGCCGGGGAGCTGTTTTTT.

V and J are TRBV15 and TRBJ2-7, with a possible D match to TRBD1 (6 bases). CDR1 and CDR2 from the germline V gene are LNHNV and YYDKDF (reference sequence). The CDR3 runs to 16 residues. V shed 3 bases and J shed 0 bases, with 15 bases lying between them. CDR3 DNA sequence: TGTGCCACCAGCAGCTCCAGGGGCCACACCTCCTACGAGCAGTACTTC. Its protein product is CATSSSRGHTSYEQYF.

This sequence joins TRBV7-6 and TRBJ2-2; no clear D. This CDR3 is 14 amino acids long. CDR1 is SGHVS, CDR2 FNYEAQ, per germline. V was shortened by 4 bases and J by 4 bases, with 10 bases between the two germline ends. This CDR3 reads CASSSELSTGELFF. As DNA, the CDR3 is TGTGCCAGCAGCTCAGAGCTTAGCACCGGGGAGCTGTTTTTT.

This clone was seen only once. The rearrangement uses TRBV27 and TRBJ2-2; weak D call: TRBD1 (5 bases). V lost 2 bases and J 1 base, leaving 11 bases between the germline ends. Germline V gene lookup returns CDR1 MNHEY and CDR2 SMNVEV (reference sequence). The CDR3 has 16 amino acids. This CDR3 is CASSLRGTRNTGELFF. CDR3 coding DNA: TGTGCCAGCAGTTTAAGGGGCACCCGGAACACCGGGGAGCTGTTTTTT.

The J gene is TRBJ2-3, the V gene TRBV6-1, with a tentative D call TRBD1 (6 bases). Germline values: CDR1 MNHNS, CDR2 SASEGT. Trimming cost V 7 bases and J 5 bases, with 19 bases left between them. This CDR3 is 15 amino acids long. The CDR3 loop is CASTNRESSRDTQYF. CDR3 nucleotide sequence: TGTGCCAGCACCAACAGGGAGTCTTCCAGAGATACGCAGTATTTT.

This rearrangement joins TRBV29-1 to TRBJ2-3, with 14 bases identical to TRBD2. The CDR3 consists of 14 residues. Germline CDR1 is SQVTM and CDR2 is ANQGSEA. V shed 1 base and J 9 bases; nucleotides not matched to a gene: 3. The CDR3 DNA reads TGCAGCGTTGAAGGACTAGCGGGAGGGCTCACGCAGTATTTT. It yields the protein CSVEGLAGGLTQYF.

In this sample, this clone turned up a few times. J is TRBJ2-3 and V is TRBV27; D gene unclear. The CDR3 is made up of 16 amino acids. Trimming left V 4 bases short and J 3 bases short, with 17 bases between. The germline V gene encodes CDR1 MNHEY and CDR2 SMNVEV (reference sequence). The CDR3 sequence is CASSSKQLPLTDTQYF. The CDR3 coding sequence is TGTGCCAGCAGTTCGAAACAGCTCCCTCTGACAGATACGCAGTATTTT.

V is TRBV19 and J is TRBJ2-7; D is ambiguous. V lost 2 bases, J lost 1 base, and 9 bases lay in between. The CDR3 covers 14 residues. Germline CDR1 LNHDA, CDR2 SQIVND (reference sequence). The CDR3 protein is CASSIIGASYEQYF. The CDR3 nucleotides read TGTGCCAGTAGTATAATCGGCGCTTCCTACGAGCAGTACTTC.

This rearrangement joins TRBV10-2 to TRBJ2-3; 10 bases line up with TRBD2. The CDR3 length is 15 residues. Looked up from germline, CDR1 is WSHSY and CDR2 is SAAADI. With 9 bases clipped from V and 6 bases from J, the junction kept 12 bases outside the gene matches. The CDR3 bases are TGCGCCAGTGCAAGGACTAGCGGACTCGGGGATACGCAGTATTTT. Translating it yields CASARTSGLGDTQYF.